The rows below give T cell receptor beta chains drawn from one sample of a study of blood T cell repertoires in COVID-19. Method: immunoSEQ multiplex PCR; TCRdb's copy keeps in-frame clones and lacks some. The sample consists of around 25,000 clones, about 90% of them appearing once. The specimen was peripheral blood. Receptors were obtained from a woman aged 60-70 years with active COVID-19. The CDR3 runs from the conserved cysteine through the conserved F or W. A D gene is named only where the DNA matches it firmly. For some rows the clone size is stated as once, few or many, or as a class when expanded; others skip it.

D gene: NA; J gene: TRBJ1-2; V gene: TRBV4-1; clone size: NA; CDR3 protein: CASSQVEQRNYGYTF; CDR3 DNA: TGCGCCAGCAGCCAAGTTGAACAGAGAAACTATGGCTACACCTTC
D gene: TRBD1; J gene: TRBJ1-1; V gene: TRBV6-6; clone size: NA; CDR3 protein: CASIQRREGANTEAFF; CDR3 DNA: TGTGCCAGCATCCAGCGTAGAGAGGGGGCGAACACTGAAGCTTTCTTT
D gene: TRBD1; J gene: TRBJ2-1; V gene: TRBV5-1; clone size: NA; CDR3 protein: CASRSPGQGYNEQFF; CDR3 DNA: TGCGCCAGCAGATCACCGGGACAGGGTTACAATGAGCAGTTCTTC
D gene: NA; J gene: TRBJ2-3; V gene: TRBV19; clone size: NA; CDR3 protein: CASSNLGTDTQYF; CDR3 DNA: TGTGCCAGCTCTAACCTGGGCACAGATACGCAGTATTTT
D gene: NA; J gene: TRBJ1-2; V gene: TRBV12-3/TRBV12-4; clone size: NA; CDR3 protein: CASSRANYGYTF; CDR3 DNA: TGTGCCAGTTCACGAGCTAACTATGGCTACACCTTC
D gene: NA; J gene: TRBJ2-7; V gene: TRBV10-3; clone size: few; CDR3 protein: CAISESRSSYEQYF; CDR3 DNA: TGTGCCATCAGTGAGTCGCGGAGCTCCTACGAGCAGTACTTC
D gene: NA; J gene: TRBJ2-2; V gene: TRBV7-9; clone size: NA; CDR3 protein: CASSLPGIETGELFF; CDR3 DNA: TGTGCCAGCAGCTTACCCGGGATAGAAACCGGGGAGCTGTTTTTT
D gene: NA; J gene: TRBJ2-7; V gene: TRBV7-2; clone size: NA; CDR3 protein: CASSLYQEYEQYF; CDR3 DNA: TGTGCCAGCAGCTTATACCAGGAATACGAGCAGTACTTC
D gene: NA; J gene: TRBJ2-1; V gene: TRBV3-1/TRBV3-2; clone size: once; CDR3 protein: CASSQDLARDEQFF; CDR3 DNA: TGTGCCAGCAGCCAAGATCTAGCTAGGGATGAGCAGTTCTTC
D gene: TRBD2; J gene: TRBJ2-2; V gene: TRBV5-6; clone size: once; CDR3 protein: CASSLGPPRLAANTGELFF; CDR3 DNA: TGTGCCAGCAGCTTAGGCCCTCCGAGACTAGCGGCGAACACCGGGGAGCTGTTTTTT
D gene: TRBD1; J gene: TRBJ1-3; V gene: TRBV2; clone size: NA; CDR3 protein: CASRGTARRNTIYF; CDR3 DNA: TGTGCCAGCAGGGGGACAGCGCGAAGAAACACCATATATTTT
D gene: TRBD2; J gene: TRBJ2-1; V gene: TRBV5-4; clone size: NA; CDR3 protein: CASSFPRGGDNEQFF; CDR3 DNA: TGTGCCAGCAGCTTCCCCCGTGGGGGGGACAATGAGCAGTTCTTC
D gene: TRBD1; J gene: TRBJ2-5; V gene: TRBV7-6; clone size: NA; CDR3 protein: CASSSLGGRTGQETQYF; CDR3 DNA: TGTGCCAGCAGCTCCCTAGGGGGAAGGACAGGCCAAGAGACCCAGTACTTC
D gene: NA; J gene: TRBJ1-4; V gene: TRBV28; clone size: NA; CDR3 protein: CASSLGGGWEKLFF; CDR3 DNA: TGTGCCAGCAGTTTAGGTGGGGGCTGGGAAAAACTGTTTTTT
D gene: NA; J gene: TRBJ2-3; V gene: TRBV11-2; clone size: NA; CDR3 protein: CASSLKGLSGTDTQYF; CDR3 DNA: TGTGCCAGCAGCTTAAAGGGACTGTCGGGGACAGATACGCAGTATTTT
D gene: NA; J gene: TRBJ2-4; V gene: TRBV7-2; clone size: NA; CDR3 protein: CASSEQPFEAKNIQYF; CDR3 DNA: TGTGCCAGCAGCGAACAACCGTTTGAAGCCAAAAACATTCAGTACTTC
D gene: NA; J gene: TRBJ2-7; V gene: TRBV7-2; clone size: few; CDR3 protein: CASSSSGLYEQYF; CDR3 DNA: TGTGCCAGCAGCTCCTCAGGGCTCTACGAGCAGTACTTC
D gene: TRBD1; J gene: TRBJ1-1; V gene: TRBV19; clone size: NA; CDR3 protein: CASSTRGQGTEAFF; CDR3 DNA: TGTGCCAGTAGTACCCGTGGACAGGGGACTGAAGCTTTCTTT
D gene: NA; J gene: TRBJ2-5; V gene: TRBV3-1/TRBV3-2; clone size: NA; CDR3 protein: CASSQDNGANPQSGTQYF; CDR3 DNA: TGTGCCAGCAGCCAAGATAACGGCGCAAATCCCCAGAGCGGGACCCAGTACTTC
D gene: NA; J gene: TRBJ2-1; V gene: TRBV7-2; clone size: NA; CDR3 protein: CASSLARSLVANEQFF; CDR3 DNA: TGTGCCAGCAGCTTAGCTCGGAGCCTGGTCGCGAATGAGCAGTTCTTC
D gene: NA; J gene: TRBJ2-2; V gene: TRBV6-2/TRBV6-3; clone size: NA; CDR3 protein: CASSYGGSNTGELFF; CDR3 DNA: TGTGCCAGCAGTTACGGGGGCAGCAACACCGGGGAGCTGTTTTTT
D gene: NA; J gene: TRBJ1-2; V gene: TRBV19; clone size: NA; CDR3 protein: CASSIFQGNGGGYTF; CDR3 DNA: TGTGCCAGTAGTATATTTCAGGGGAATGGAGGCGGCTACACCTTC
D gene: TRBD2; J gene: TRBJ2-7; V gene: TRBV5-5; clone size: NA; CDR3 protein: CASSLAPGEGPRYEQYF; CDR3 DNA: TGTGCCAGCAGCTTGGCCCCCGGGGAGGGTCCCAGGTACGAGCAGTACTTC
D gene: TRBD1; J gene: TRBJ1-1; V gene: TRBV5-4; clone size: NA; CDR3 protein: CASSLGTGAITEAFF; CDR3 DNA: TGTGCCAGCAGCTTGGGGACAGGGGCCATCACTGAAGCTTTCTTT
D gene: NA; J gene: TRBJ1-1; V gene: TRBV24-1; clone size: NA; CDR3 protein: CATSDWTGAFF; CDR3 DNA: TGTGCCACCAGTGATTGGACTGGAGCTTTCTTT
D gene: TRBD1; J gene: TRBJ2-7; V gene: TRBV28; clone size: NA; CDR3 protein: CASNIRGHEQYF; CDR3 DNA: TGTGCCAGCAATATCAGGGGGCACGAGCAGTACTTC
D gene: TRBD1; J gene: TRBJ2-3; V gene: TRBV7-9; clone size: NA; CDR3 protein: CASSLGQGGTDTQYF; CDR3 DNA: TGTGCCAGCAGCTTGGGACAGGGTGGGACAGATACGCAGTATTTT
D gene: TRBD1; J gene: TRBJ1-5; V gene: TRBV10-3; clone size: NA; CDR3 protein: CAISESGGQNQPQHF; CDR3 DNA: TGTGCCATCAGTGAGTCCGGGGGACAGAATCAGCCCCAGCATTTT
D gene: NA; J gene: TRBJ1-6; V gene: TRBV7-8; clone size: few; CDR3 protein: CASSLVGRAANSPLHF; CDR3 DNA: TGTGCCAGCAGCTTAGTAGGCAGGGCCGCTAATTCACCCCTCCACTTT
D gene: TRBD1; J gene: TRBJ2-3; V gene: TRBV28; clone size: NA; CDR3 protein: CASRLDRGSTDTQYF; CDR3 DNA: TGTGCCAGCAGATTGGACAGGGGATCCACAGATACGCAGTATTTT
D gene: TRBD1; J gene: TRBJ1-2; V gene: TRBV19; clone size: NA; CDR3 protein: CASNRGQGQYGYTF; CDR3 DNA: TGTGCCAGTAACCGAGGACAGGGACAGTATGGCTACACCTTC
D gene: TRBD2; J gene: TRBJ2-1; V gene: TRBV4-2; clone size: NA; CDR3 protein: CASRVGGGSINEQFF; CDR3 DNA: TGTGCCAGCAGGGTTGGTGGCGGGAGTATCAATGAGCAGTTCTTC
D gene: NA; J gene: TRBJ2-7; V gene: TRBV2; clone size: NA; CDR3 protein: CASGTAYEQYF; CDR3 DNA: TGTGCCAGCGGGACTGCCTACGAGCAGTACTTC